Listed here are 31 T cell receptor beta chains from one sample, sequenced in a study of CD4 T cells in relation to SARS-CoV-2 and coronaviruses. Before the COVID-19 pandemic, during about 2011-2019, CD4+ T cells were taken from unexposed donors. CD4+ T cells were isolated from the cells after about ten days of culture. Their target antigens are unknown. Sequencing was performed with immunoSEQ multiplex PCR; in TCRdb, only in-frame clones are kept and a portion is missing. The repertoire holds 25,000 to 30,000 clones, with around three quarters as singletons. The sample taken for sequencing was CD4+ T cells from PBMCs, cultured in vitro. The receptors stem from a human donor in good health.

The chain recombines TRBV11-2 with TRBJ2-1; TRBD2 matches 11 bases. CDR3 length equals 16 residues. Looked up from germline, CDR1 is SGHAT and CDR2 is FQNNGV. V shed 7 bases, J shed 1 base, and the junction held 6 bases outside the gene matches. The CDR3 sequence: CASTPLAGGSYNEQFF. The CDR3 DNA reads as TGTGCCAGCACCCCTCTAGCGGGGGGTTCCTACAATGAGCAGTTCTTC.

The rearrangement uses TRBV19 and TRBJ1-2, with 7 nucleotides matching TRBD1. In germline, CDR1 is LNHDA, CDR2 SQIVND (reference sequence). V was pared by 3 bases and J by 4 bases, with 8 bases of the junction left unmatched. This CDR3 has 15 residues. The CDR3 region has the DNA TGTGCCAGTAGTATGGGAGGGGGACAGTCCTATGGCTACACCTTC. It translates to CASSMGGGQSYGYTF.

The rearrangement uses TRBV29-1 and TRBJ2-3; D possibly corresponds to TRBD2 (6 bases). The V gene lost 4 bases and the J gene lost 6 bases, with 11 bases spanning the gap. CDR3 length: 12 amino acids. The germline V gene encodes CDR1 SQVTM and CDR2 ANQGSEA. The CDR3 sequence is CSVAQEGDTQYF. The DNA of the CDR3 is TGCAGCGTTGCCCAGGAGGGGGATACGCAGTATTTT.

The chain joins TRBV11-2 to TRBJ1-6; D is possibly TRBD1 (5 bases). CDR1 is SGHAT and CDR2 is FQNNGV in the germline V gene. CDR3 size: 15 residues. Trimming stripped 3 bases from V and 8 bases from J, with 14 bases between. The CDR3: CASSFSGTGDSPLHF. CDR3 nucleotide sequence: TGTGCCAGCAGCTTTTCCGGGACCGGGGATTCACCCCTCCACTTT.

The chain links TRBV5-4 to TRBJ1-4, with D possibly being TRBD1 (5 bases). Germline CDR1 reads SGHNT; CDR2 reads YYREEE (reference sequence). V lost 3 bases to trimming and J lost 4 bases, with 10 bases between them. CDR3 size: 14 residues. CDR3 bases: TGTGCCAGCAGCTCCGAGGGGCTTAATGAAAAACTGTTTTTT. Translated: CASSSEGLNEKLFF.

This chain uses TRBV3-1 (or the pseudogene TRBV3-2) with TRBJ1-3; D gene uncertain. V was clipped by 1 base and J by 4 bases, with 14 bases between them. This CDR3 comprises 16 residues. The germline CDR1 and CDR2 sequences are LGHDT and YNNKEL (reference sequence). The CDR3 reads CASSQAGMTVGNTIYF. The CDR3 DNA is TGTGCCAGCAGCCAAGCTGGGATGACGGTAGGAAACACCATATATTTT.

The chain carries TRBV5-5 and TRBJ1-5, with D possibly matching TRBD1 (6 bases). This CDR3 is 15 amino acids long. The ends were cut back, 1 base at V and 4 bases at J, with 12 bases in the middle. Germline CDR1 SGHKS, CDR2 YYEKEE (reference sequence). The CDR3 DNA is TGTGCCAGCAGCTTGCGGGGCACAGGGAATCAGCCCCAGCATTTT. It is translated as CASSLRGTGNQPQHF.

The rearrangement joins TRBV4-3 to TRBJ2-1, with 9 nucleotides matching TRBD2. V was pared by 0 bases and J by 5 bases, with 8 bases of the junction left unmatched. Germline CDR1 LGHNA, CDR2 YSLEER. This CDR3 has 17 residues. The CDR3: CASSQDRRGGADNEQFF. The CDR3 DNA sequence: TGCGCCAGCAGCCAAGATCGCCGCGGGGGGGCCGACAATGAGCAGTTCTTC.

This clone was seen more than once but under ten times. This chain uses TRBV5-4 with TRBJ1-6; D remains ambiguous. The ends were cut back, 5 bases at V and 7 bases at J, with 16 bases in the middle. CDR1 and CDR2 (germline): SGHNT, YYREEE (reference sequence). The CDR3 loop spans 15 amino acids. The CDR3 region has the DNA TGTGCCAGCAGTCGCGAGGGAGGAGGGAATTCACCCCTCCACTTT. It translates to CASSREGGGNSPLHF.

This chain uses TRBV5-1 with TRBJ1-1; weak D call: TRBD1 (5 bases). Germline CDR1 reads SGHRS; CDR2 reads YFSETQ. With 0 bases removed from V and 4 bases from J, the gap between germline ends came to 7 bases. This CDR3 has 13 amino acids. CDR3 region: CASSLADSTEAFF. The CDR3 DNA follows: TGCGCCAGCAGCTTGGCCGACAGCACTGAAGCTTTCTTT. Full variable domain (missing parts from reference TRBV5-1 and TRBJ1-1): KAGVTQTPRYLIKTRGQQVTLSCSPISGHRSVSWYQQTPGQGLQFLFEYFSETQRNKGNFPGRFSGRQFSNSRSEMNVSTLELGDSALYLCASSLADSTEAFFGQGTRLTVV.

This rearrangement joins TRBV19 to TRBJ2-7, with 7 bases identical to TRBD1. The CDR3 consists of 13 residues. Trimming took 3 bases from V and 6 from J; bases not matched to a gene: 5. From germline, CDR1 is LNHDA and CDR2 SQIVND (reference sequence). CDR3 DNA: TGTGCCAGTAGTATTCGAGACAGGGCCGAGCAGTACTTC. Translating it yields CASSIRDRAEQYF.

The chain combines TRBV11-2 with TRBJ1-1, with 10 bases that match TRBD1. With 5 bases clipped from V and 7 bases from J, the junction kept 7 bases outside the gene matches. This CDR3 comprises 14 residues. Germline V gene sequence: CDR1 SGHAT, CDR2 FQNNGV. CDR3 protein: CASSPVRDRGEAFF. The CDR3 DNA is TGTGCCAGCAGCCCCGTTCGGGACAGGGGTGAAGCTTTCTTT. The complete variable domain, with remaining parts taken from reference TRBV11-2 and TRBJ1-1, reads EAGVAQSPRYKIIEKRQSVAFWCNPISGHATLYWYQQILGQGPKLLIQFQNNGVVDDSQLPKDRFSAERLKGVDSTLKIQPAKLEDSAVYLCASSPVRDRGEAFFGQGTRLTVV.

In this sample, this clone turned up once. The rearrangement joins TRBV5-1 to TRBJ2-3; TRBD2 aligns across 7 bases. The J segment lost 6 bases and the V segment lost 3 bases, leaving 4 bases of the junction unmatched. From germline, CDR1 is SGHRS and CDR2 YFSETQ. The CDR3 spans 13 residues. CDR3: CASSWGGGDTQYF. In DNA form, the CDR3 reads TGCGCCAGCAGCTGGGGGGGAGGGGATACGCAGTATTTT.

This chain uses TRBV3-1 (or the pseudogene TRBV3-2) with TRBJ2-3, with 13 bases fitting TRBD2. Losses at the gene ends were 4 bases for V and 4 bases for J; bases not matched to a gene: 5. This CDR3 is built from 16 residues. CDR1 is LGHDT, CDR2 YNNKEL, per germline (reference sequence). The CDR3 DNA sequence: TGTGCCAGCAGCCGAGGACTAGCGGGAGTGGCAGATACGCAGTATTTT. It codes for CASSRGLAGVADTQYF.

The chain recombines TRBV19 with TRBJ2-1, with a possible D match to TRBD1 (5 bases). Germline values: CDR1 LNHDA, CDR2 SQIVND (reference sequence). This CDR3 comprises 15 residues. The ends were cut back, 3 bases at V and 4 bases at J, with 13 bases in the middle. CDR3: CASSMDIQPYNEQFF. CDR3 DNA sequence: TGTGCCAGTAGTATGGACATACAACCTTACAATGAGCAGTTCTTC.

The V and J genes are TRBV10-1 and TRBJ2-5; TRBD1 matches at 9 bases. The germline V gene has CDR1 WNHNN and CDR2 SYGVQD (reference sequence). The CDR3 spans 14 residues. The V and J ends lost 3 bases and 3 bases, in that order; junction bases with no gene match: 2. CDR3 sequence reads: CASSDRTGEETQYF. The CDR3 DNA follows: TGCGCCAGCAGTGATCGGACAGGGGAAGAGACCCAGTACTTC.

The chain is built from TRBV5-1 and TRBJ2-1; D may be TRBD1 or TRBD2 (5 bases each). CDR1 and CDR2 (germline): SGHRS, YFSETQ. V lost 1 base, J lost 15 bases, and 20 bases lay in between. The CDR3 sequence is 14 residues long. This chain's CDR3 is CASSLSGLREGRFF. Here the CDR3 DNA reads TGCGCCAGCAGCTTGTCAGGGTTGAGGGAAGGTCGGTTCTTC.

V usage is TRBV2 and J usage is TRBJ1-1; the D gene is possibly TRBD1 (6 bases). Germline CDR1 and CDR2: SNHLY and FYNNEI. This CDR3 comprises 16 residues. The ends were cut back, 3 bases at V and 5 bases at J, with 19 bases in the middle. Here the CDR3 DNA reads TGTGCCAGCAGTGAGAGGAGGAGTGGGGGGCAGACTGAAGCTTTCTTT. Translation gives CASSERRSGGQTEAFF.

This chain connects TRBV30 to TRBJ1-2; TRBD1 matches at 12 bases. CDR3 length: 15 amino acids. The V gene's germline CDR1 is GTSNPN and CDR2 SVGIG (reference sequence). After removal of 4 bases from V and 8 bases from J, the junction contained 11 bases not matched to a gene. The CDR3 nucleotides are TGTGCCTGGACATTCGCCGGGACAGGGGGCTGGGGCTACACCTTC. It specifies CAWTFAGTGGWGYTF.

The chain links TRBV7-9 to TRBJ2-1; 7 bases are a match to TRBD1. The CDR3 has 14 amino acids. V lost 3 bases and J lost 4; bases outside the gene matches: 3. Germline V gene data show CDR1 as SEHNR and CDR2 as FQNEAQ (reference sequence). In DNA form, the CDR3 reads TGTGCCAGCAGCTTCTGGGACAGATACAATGAGCAGTTCTTC. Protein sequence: CASSFWDRYNEQFF.

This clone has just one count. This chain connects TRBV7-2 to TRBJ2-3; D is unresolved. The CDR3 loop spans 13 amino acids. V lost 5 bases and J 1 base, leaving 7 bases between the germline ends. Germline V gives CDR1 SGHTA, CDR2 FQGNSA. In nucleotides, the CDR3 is TGTGCCAGCAGCCTCGGGCGCACAGATACGCAGTATTTT. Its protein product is CASSLGRTDTQYF.

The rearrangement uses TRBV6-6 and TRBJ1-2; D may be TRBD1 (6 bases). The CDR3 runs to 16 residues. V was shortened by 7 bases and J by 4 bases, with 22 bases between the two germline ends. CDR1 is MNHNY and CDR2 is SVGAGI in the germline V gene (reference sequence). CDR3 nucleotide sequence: TGTGCCAGCAACGAACAGGGAGTACCTACTAGCTATGGCTACACCTTC. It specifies CASNEQGVPTSYGYTF.

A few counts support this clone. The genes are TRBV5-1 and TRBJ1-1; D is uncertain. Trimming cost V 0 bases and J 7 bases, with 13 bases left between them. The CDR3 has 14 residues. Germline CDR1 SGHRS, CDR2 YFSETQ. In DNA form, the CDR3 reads TGCGCCAGCAGCTTGGGAGCAGGAGAAATTGAAGCTTTCTTT. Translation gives CASSLGAGEIEAFF.

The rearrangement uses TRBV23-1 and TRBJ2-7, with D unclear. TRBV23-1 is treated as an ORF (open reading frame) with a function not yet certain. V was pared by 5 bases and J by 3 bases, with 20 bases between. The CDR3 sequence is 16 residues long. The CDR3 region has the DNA TGCGCCAGCAGTTTACCCTATCCTCCACGAGGCTACGAGCAGTACTTC. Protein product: CASSLPYPPRGYEQYF.

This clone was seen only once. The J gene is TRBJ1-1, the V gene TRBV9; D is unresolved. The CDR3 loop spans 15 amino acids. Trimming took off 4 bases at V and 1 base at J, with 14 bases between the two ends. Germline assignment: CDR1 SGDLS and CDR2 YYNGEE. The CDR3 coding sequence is TGTGCCAGCAGCCCAGCCCACAGTAGGAACACTGAAGCTTTCTTT. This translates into CASSPAHSRNTEAFF.

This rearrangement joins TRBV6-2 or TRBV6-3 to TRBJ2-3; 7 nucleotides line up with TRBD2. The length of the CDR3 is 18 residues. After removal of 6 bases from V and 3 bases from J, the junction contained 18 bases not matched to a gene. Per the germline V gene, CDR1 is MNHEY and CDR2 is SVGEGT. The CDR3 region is CASSPEPRLAGVTDTQYF. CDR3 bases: TGTGCCAGCAGCCCGGAGCCGCGACTGGCGGGGGTGACAGATACGCAGTATTTT.

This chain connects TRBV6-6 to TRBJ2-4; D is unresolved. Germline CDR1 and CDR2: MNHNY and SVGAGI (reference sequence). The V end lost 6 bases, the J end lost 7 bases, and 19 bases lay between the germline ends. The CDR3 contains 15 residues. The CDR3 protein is CASSPPLPDVNIQYF. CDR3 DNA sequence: TGTGCCAGCAGCCCCCCCCTTCCTGACGTGAACATTCAGTACTTC.

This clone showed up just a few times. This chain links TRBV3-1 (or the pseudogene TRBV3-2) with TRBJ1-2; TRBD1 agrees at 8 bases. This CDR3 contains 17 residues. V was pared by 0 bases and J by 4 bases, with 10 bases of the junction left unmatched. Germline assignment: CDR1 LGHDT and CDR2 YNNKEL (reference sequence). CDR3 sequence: CASSQDWQGAAFYGYTF. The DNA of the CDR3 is TGTGCCAGCAGCCAAGATTGGCAGGGGGCTGCTTTCTATGGCTACACCTTC.

The CDR3 region has the DNA TGTGCCAGCACTCTAGGACAGGGGAACTCTGGAAACACCATATATTTT. Translating gives CASTLGQGNSGNTIYF. The chain recombines TRBV2 with TRBJ1-3; 9 nucleotides line up with TRBD1. Trimming cost V 7 bases and J 0 bases; bases outside gene matches: 7. CDR1 and CDR2 from the germline V gene are SNHLY and FYNNEI. The CDR3 totals 16 residues.

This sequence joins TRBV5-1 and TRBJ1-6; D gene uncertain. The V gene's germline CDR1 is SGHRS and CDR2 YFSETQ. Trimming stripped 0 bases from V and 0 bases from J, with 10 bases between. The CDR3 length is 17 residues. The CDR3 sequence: CASSLEGRSSYNSPLHF. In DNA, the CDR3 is TGCGCCAGCAGCTTGGAGGGCAGGAGCTCCTATAATTCACCCCTCCACTTT.

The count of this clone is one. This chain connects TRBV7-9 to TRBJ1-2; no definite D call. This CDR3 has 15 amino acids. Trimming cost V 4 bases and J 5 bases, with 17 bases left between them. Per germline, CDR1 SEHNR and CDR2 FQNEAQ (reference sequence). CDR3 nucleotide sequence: TGTGCCAGCAGCTCGATATCCATAGGACTTTATGGCTACACCTTC. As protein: CASSSISIGLYGYTF.